This TCR beta chain came from a study of Graves' ophthalmopathy and Graves' hyperthyroidism (dated by TCRdb to the late 2010s). As for the study more broadly: Stable hyperthyroidism was defined as no progression to ophthalmopathy within 18 months of follow-up. In total, approximately 130 blood samples were TCR-sequenced: around 42 ophthalmopathy, some 75 hyperthyroidism and some 17 hyperthyroidism-to-ophthalmopathy patients. The study used signatures of the TCR beta repertoire to tell Graves' ophthalmopathy apart from Graves' hyperthyroidism and to predict which patients would progress to ophthalmopathy. Following sampling, methimazole starting at 30 mg daily was administered to hyperthyroidism patients, and high-dose intravenous methylprednisolone was administered to ophthalmopathy patients. In several hyperthyroidism patients, the T-cell repertoires found in thyroid tissue were compared with those found in blood. An independent validation cohort comprised some 19 hyperthyroidism patients and 15 to 17 patients who later progressed from hyperthyroidism to ophthalmopathy. A discovery set of 95 to 100 patients (43 ophthalmopathy, 55 to 65 stable hyperthyroidism) was enrolled to explore V-J signatures distinguishing ophthalmopathy from hyperthyroidism. What the research found in general, with its limitations: In validation, the model predicted ophthalmopathy progression with more than 55% sensitivity and 72% to 80% specificity; roughly eleven predicted patients were CT-confirmed with GO in a median of around 6 months. In cross-validation, the 13-signature model distinguished ophthalmopathy from stable hyperthyroidism with around 90% sensitivity and 81% to 82% specificity, while in the test set the corresponding values were about 79% and 69%. No statistical method was used to predetermine the sample size, and group allocation was not hidden from the investigators. Most of the expanded thyroid clonotypes with a frequency above 0.001 were also detected in blood, and it was suggested that the thyroid immune response may be reflected by blood repertoires.

Hyperthyroidism patients were newly diagnosed, with disease duration under 2 months, and aged 18 to 65 years. Anyone with other autoimmune diseases, uncontrolled infections, pregnancy or lactation was excluded from the study. Clinical symptoms, serum thyroxine, TRAb, thyroid ultrasound and orbital computed tomography formed the basis of the diagnosis. Total RNA was extracted with Trizol reagent and quality-checked on an Agilent 2100 Bioanalyzer. With respect to this clonotype: Its cognate antigen has yet to be identified. No base quality values were provided; no much bigger clone lies one nucleotide off.

TCR beta CDR3 regions were amplified from RNA transcripts for repertoire sequencing. A first-round RT-PCR used HTBI primers with the Qiagen OneStep RT-PCR kit, followed by a second-round multiplex PCR, size selection and purification. Libraries were sequenced paired-end with 100 bp reads on an Illumina HiSeq2000. Concerning the study's data processing: SOAPnuke was used to process the reads, throwing out any read that had adapters, had uncalled bases, had a mean Phred below 15, or lacked an exact constant-primer or identifier match. High-quality paired reads were merged with COPE v1.2.5. Each unique nucleotide sequence was defined as a clonotype, and clonotypes were aligned to IMGT TRB V, D and J references with MiTCR v1.1. Only V-J combinations with frequency above 0.0001 were analysed, covering approximately 99% of repertoires. For each V-J combination, a TCR clonal expansion and chaos score was defined as F50 clonal expansion divided by the chaos observed in the TCRdist matrix. Welch's t-statistics and random forest were used to narrow the features down to around 12 V-J combinations, which were then fed into a naive Bayes classifier. The similarity between thyroid and blood repertoires was quantified using the Morisita-Horn index. Using fastp at Q25 and MiXCR, TCRdb reprocessed the public reads and kept productive beta chains. Under each unique CDR3 protein, matching rows form one entry showing the most common genes and DNA. The V and J calls come from TCRdb's annotation, not from the publication. The sample table records over a million distinct CDR3 sequences; approximately 35% of these occur just once. Around 10% of the sample is taken by the ten largest.

CDR1 LGHNA and CDR2 YSLEER were looked up in the germline V gene. Trimming takes 0 bases from V and 9 bases from J, and the germline ends sit 14 bases apart. Counted from cysteine to phenylalanine, this CDR3 has 14 amino acids. The kept DNA is CDR3 alone, 42 bases in frame from the first base. The sample comprised peripheral blood or thyroid tissue (not recorded which). The receptor chain draws on TRBV4-3 and TRBJ2-5; TRBD2 could be the D gene, as 5 bases match. The clonotype comes from an adult man with Graves' hyperthyroidism. The base sequence is TGCGCCAGCAGCCAAGATGGTGCGGCGGAGGCCCAGTACTTC. Its translation is CASSQDGAAEAQYF.